This T cell receptor beta chain was documented in a study of lymphopenia after photon versus proton radiotherapy. The CDR3 totals 15 residues. The germline V gene has CDR1 SGHRS and CDR2 YFSETQ. V gave up 0 bases and J gave up 2 bases, with 12 bases separating them. Measured with immunoSEQ multiplex PCR; TCRdb has only the in-frame clones, and not every one. The data contain around 70,000 clones, 85% to 95% of them seen just once; the ten biggest clones take up 2.2%. The sequencing here drew on peripheral blood, taken from a patient treated with photon-based radiotherapy. The chain is built from TRBV5-1 and TRBJ2-7, with D tentatively TRBD1 or TRBD2 (5 bases each). This sequence originates from a woman aged 40 to 50 with cholangiocarcinoma. The CDR3 loop reads CASSLVGTDTYEQYF. In DNA, the CDR3 is TGCGCCAGCAGCTTGGTTGGGACGGACACCTACGAGCAGTACTTC.